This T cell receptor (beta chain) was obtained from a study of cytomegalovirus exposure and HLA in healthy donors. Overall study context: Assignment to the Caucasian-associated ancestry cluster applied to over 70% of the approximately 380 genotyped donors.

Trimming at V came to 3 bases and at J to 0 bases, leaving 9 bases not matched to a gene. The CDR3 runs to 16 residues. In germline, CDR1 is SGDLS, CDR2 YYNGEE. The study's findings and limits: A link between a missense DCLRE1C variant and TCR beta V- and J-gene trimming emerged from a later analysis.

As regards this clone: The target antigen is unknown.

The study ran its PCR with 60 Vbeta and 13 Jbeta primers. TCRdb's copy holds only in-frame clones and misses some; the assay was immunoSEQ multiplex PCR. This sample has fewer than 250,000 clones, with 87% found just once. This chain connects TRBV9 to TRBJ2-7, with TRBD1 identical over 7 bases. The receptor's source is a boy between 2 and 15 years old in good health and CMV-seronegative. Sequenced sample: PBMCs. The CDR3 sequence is CASSAVGDRFSYEQYF. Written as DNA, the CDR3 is TGTGCCAGCAGCGCCGTTGGGGACAGATTCTCCTACGAGCAGTACTTC.